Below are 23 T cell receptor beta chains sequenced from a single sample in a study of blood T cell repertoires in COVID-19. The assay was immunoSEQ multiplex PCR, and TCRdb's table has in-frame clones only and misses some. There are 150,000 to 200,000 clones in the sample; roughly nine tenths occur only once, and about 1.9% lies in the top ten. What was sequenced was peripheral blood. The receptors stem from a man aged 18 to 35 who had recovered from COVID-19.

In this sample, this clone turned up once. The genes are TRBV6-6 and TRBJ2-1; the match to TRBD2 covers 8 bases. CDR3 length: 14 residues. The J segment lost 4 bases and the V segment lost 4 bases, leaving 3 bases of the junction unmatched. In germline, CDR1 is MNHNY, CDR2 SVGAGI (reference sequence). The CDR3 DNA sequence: TGTGCCAGCAGTTCGGGGGGGTTATACAATGAGCAGTTCTTC. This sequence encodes CASSSGGLYNEQFF.

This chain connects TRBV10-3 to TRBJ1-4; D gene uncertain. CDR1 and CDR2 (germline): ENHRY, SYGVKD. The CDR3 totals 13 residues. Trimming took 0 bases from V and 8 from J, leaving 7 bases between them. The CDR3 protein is CAISESVREKLFF. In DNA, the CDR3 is TGTGCCATCAGTGAGTCGGTGAGAGAAAAACTGTTTTTT.

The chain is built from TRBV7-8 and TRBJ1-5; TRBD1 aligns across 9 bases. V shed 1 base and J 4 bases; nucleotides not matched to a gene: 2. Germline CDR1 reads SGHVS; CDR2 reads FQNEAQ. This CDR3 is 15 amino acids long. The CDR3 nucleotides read TGTGCCAGCAGCTTAGGGGACAGGGCTAATCAGCCCCAGCATTTT. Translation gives CASSLGDRANQPQHF.

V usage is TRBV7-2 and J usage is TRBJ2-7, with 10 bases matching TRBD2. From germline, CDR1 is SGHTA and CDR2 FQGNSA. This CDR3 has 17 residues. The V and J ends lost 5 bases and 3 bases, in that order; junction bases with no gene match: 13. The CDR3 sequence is CASSHRRGIAGGYEQYF. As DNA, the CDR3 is TGTGCCAGCAGCCATAGAAGGGGAATAGCGGGAGGCTACGAGCAGTACTTC.

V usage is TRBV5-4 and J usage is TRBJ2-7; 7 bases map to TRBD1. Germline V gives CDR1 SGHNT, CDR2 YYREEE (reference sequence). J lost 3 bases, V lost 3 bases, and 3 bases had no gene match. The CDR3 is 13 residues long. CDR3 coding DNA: TGTGCCAGCAGCTCTGGGGACAGCTACGAGCAGTACTTC. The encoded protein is CASSSGDSYEQYF.

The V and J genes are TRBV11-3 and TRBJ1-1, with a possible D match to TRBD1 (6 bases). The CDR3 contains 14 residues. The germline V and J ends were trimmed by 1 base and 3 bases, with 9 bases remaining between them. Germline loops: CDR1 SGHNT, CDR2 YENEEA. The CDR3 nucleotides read TGTGCCAGCAGCTTAGTGGGGGCGGACACTGAAGCTTTCTTT. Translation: CASSLVGADTEAFF.

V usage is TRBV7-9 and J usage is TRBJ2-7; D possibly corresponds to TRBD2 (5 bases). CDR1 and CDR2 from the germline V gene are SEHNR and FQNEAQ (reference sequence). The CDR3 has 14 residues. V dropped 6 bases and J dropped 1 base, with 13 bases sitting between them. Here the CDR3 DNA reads TGTGCCAGCAGTCTAGCTACTAGGTCCTACGAGCAGTACTTC. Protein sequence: CASSLATRSYEQYF.

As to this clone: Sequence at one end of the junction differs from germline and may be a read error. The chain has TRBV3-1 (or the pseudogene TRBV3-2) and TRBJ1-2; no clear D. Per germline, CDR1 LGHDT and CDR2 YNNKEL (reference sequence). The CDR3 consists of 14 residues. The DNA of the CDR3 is TGTGCCAGCAGCCAAGGTTCCTTAGACTCCGGGTTAGGCTTC. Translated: CASSQGSLDSGLGF.

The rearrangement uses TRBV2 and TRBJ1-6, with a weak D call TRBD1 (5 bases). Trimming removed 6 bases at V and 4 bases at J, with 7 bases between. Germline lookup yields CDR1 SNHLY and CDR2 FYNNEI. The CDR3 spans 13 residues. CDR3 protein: CASRTEYNSPLHF. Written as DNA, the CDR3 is TGTGCCAGCAGGACAGAGTATAATTCACCCCTCCACTTT.

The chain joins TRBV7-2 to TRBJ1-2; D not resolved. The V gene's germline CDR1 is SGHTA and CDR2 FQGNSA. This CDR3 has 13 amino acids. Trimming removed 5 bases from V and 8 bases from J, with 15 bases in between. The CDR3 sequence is CASSQLELWGYTF. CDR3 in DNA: TGTGCCAGCAGCCAACTCGAGCTTTGGGGCTACACCTTC.

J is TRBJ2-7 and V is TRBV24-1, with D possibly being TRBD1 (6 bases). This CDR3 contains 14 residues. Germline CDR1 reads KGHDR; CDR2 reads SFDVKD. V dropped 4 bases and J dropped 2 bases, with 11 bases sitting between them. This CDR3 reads CATSDPGTPYEQYF. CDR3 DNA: TGTGCCACCAGTGACCCCGGGACACCCTACGAGCAGTACTTC.

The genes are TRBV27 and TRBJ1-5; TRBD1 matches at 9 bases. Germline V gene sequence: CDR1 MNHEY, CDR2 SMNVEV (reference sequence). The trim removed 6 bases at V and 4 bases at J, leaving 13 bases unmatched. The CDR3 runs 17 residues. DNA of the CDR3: TGTGCCAGCAGCCTAACCGCCCCGGACAGGGGTAATCAGCCCCAGCATTTT. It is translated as CASSLTAPDRGNQPQHF.

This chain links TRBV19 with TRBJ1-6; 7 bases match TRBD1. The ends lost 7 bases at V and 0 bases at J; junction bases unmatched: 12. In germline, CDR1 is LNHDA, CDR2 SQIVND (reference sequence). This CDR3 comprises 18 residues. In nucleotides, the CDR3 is TGTGCCAGTACCTGGGGAAGGACAGGTCGCTCCTATAATTCACCCCTCCACTTT. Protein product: CASTWGRTGRSYNSPLHF.

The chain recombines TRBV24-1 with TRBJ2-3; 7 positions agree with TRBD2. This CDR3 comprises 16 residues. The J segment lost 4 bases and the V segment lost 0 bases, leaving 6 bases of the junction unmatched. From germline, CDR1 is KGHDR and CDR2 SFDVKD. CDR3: CATSDLSGGGADTQYF. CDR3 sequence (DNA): TGTGCCACCAGTGATTTGTCCGGGGGAGGGGCAGATACGCAGTATTTT.

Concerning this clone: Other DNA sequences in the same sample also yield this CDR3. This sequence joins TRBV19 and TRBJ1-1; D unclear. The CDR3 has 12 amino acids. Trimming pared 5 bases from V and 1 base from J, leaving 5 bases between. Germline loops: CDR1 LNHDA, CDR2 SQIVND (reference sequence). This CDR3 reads CASSPGNTEAFF. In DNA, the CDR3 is TGTGCCAGTAGTCCGGGGAACACTGAAGCTTTCTTT.

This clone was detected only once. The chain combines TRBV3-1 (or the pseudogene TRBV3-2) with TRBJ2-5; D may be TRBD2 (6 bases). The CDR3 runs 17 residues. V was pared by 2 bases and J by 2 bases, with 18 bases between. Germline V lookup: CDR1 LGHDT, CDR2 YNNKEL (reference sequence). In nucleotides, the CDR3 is TGTGCCAGCAGCCAACTAGCGAATCTTTTCCTGCAAGAGACCCAGTACTTC. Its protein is CASSQLANLFLQETQYF.

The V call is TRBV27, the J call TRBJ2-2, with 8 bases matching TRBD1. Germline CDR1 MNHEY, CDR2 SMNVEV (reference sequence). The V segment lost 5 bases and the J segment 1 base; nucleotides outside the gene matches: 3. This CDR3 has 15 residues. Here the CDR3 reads CASSPTGGNTGELFF. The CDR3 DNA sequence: TGTGCCAGCAGTCCCACAGGGGGGAACACCGGGGAGCTGTTTTTT.

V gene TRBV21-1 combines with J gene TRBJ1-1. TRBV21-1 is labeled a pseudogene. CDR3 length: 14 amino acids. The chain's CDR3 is CASSKVTGNTEAFF. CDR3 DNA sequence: TGTGCCAGCAGCAAAGTAACGGGGAACACTGAAGCTTTCTTT.

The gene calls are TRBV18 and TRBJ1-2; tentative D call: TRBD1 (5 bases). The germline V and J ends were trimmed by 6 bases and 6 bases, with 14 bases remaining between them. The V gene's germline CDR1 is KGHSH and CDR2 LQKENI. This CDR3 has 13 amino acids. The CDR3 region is CASSPTVKNGYTF. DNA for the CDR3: TGTGCCAGCTCCCCGACAGTAAAGAATGGCTACACCTTC.

CDR3 in DNA: TGTGCCAGCTCAGGGGCCCCCTTCAACGTCCTGACTTTC. Its protein is CASSGAPFNVLTF. The chain links TRBV28 to TRBJ2-6; tentative D call: TRBD1 (6 bases). Per germline, CDR1 MDHEN and CDR2 SYDVKM. The CDR3 loop spans 13 amino acids. The V end lost 8 bases, the J end lost 9 bases, and 14 bases lay between the germline ends.

The CDR3 DNA reads TGTGCCTGGGCACCGGGGACTGGCTATGGCTACACCTTC. Translating it yields CAWAPGTGYGYTF. The rearrangement joins TRBV30 to TRBJ1-2, with D tentatively TRBD1 (5 bases). The V gene's germline CDR1 is GTSNPN and CDR2 SVGIG (reference sequence). This CDR3 spans 13 amino acids. V was clipped by 5 bases and J by 4 bases, with 14 bases between them.

This CDR3 is CASSLSGNTIYF. CDR3 DNA sequence: TGTGCCAGCAGCCTTTCGGGAAACACCATATATTTT. This chain links TRBV5-4 with TRBJ1-3, with D unresolved. The CDR3 is 12 residues long. Germline CDR1 and CDR2: SGHNT and YYREEE (reference sequence). V lost 4 bases to trimming and J lost 4 bases, with 6 bases between them.

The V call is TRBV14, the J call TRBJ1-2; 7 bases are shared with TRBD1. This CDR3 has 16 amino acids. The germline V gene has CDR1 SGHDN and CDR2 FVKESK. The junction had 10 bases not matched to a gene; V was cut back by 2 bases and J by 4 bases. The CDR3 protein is CASSQRGSRDSYGYTF. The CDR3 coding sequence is TGTGCCAGCAGCCAAAGAGGGTCCCGGGACAGCTATGGCTACACCTTC.